This entry lists 18 T cell receptor beta chains sequenced from one sample in a study of OX40 agonist ivuxolimab in advanced cancers. Libraries were prepared by immunoSEQ multiplex PCR; TCRdb keeps only in-frame clonotypes and omits some of them. The sample includes about 30,000 clones, over 75% of them seen just once. The sequences come from CD4+ or CD8+ T cells sorted from blood, collected in a trial of the OX40 agonist ivuxolimab. The receptors stem from an adult with an advanced solid tumor such as melanoma, head and neck, liver or kidney cancer.

V is TRBV6-6 and J is TRBJ1-2; D ambiguous. The CDR3 extends over 14 amino acids. V was trimmed by 2 bases and J by 4 bases, leaving 11 bases between them. CDR1 and CDR2 from the germline V gene are MNHNY and SVGAGI (reference sequence). This CDR3 reads CASSYPQSPYGYTF. CDR3 nucleotides: TGTGCCAGCAGTTACCCACAGTCCCCCTATGGCTACACCTTC.

In this sample, this clone turned up once. The chain recombines TRBV13 with TRBJ2-2; unclear D gene. The CDR3 length is 15 residues. From germline, CDR1 is PRHDT and CDR2 FYEKMQ (reference sequence). Between the trimmed V and J ends, which lost 0 bases and 5 bases, there was a span of 10 bases. CDR3 sequence: CASSLGRSRTGELFF. CDR3 DNA sequence: TGTGCCAGCAGCTTAGGCCGTTCTAGAACCGGGGAGCTGTTTTTT. The full variable domain, its missing parts supplied by reference TRBV13 and TRBJ2-2, is AAGVIQSPRHLIKEKRETATLKCYPIPRHDTVYWYQQGPGQDPQFLISFYEKMQSDKGSIPDRFSAQQFSDYHSELNMSSLELGDSALYFCASSLGRSRTGELFFGEGSRLTVL.

V and J are TRBV2 and TRBJ2-7; a possible D gene is TRBD2 (5 bases). CDR1 is SNHLY and CDR2 is FYNNEI in the germline V gene. The CDR3 length is 15 residues. Between the trimmed V and J ends, which lost 3 bases and 0 bases, there was a span of 12 bases. The CDR3: CASSDGESSSYEQYF. The DNA for the CDR3 is TGTGCCAGCAGTGACGGGGAGAGCAGCTCCTACGAGCAGTACTTC.

This clone was found once. The chain has TRBV7-6 and TRBJ2-5; D remains ambiguous. Trimming cost V 5 bases and J 5 bases, with 18 bases left between them. CDR3 length equals 15 residues. Germline V lookup: CDR1 SGHVS, CDR2 FNYEAQ. CDR3: CASSPPLGQPETQYF. The CDR3, as DNA: TGTGCCAGCAGCCCCCCCTTAGGGCAGCCGGAGACCCAGTACTTC.

Concerning this clone: The sample contains more than one DNA sequence encoding this CDR3. The gene calls are TRBV4-1 and TRBJ2-1, with D unclear. The CDR3 is 13 amino acids. Trimming took off 0 bases at V and 7 bases at J, with 7 bases between the two ends. CDR1 and CDR2 from the germline V gene are MGHRA and YSYEKL. The CDR3 is CASSQDYLNEQFF. Here the CDR3 DNA reads TGCGCCAGCAGCCAAGATTACTTGAATGAGCAGTTCTTC.

The rearrangement joins TRBV25-1 to TRBJ2-1; no definite D call. Trimming removed 7 bases from V and 8 bases from J, with 12 bases in between. The CDR3 sequence is 12 residues long. From germline, CDR1 is MGHDK and CDR2 SYGVNS. The CDR3 DNA is TGTGCCAGCATGGGAAAGGTCGATGAGCAGTTCTTC. Its protein is CASMGKVDEQFF.

The J gene is TRBJ2-7, the V gene TRBV30, with D tentatively TRBD2 (6 bases). V lost 3 bases and J lost 1, with 13 bases in between. In germline, CDR1 is GTSNPN, CDR2 SVGIG (reference sequence). CDR3 length: 14 amino acids. The CDR3 is CAWSEVGGSYEQYF. The DNA for the CDR3 is TGTGCCTGGAGCGAAGTGGGGGGATCCTACGAGCAGTACTTC.

V gene TRBV7-8 combines with J gene TRBJ2-1; D uncertain. This CDR3 contains 15 residues. V shed 1 base and J shed 8 bases, with 15 bases lying between them. Germline-derived CDR1 and CDR2 are SGHVS and FQNEAQ. The CDR3 bases are TGTGCCAGCAGCTTAGTCGGGCAGCCCCCGGATGAGCAGTTCTTC. It codes for CASSLVGQPPDEQFF.

The CDR3 DNA follows: TGTGCCAGCAGCGTGGGACACGCAAGCTCCTACGAGCAGTACTTC. Translated: CASSVGHASSYEQYF. This sequence joins TRBV2 and TRBJ2-7; D may be TRBD1 (6 bases). The CDR3 consists of 15 residues. Trimming took off 6 bases at V and 0 bases at J, with 15 bases between the two ends. Germline V gene data show CDR1 as SNHLY and CDR2 as FYNNEI. The full variable domain, completed using reference TRBV2 and TRBJ2-7, is EPEVTQTPSHQVTQMGQEVILRCVPISNHLYFYWYRQILGQKVEFLVSFYNNEISEKSEIFDDQFSVERPDGSNFTLKIRSTKLEDSAMYFCASSVGHASSYEQYFGPGTRLTVT.

The chain carries TRBV28 and TRBJ1-1; D may be TRBD1 (6 bases). V was cut by 2 bases and J by 4 bases, with 11 bases left in between. The CDR3 is made up of 14 amino acids. Germline-derived CDR1 and CDR2 are MDHEN and SYDVKM. The chain's CDR3 is CASSLISGATEAFF. Written as DNA, the CDR3 is TGTGCCAGCAGTTTAATTTCAGGGGCCACTGAAGCTTTCTTT.

V is TRBV2 and J is TRBJ2-7, with D perhaps TRBD2 (5 bases). This CDR3 is 15 amino acids long. From germline, CDR1 is SNHLY and CDR2 FYNNEI. V was cut by 7 bases and J by 3 bases, with 19 bases left in between. The CDR3 DNA is TGTGCCAGCAACCCGGGATCAACTCTCGTCTACGAGCAGTACTTC. This codes for CASNPGSTLVYEQYF.

This chain joins TRBV5-8 and TRBJ2-5; D is tentatively TRBD1 or TRBD2 (5 bases each). Germline V gene data show CDR1 as SGHTS and CDR2 as YDEGEE. The CDR3 is made up of 12 amino acids. The V end lost 6 bases, the J end lost 7 bases, and 13 bases lay between the germline ends. The CDR3: CASNGAWGTQYF. CDR3 coding DNA: TGTGCCAGCAACGGGGCCTGGGGGACCCAGTACTTC.

The chain uses TRBV28 and TRBJ2-2; possibly TRBD2 for D (5 bases). V lost 7 bases and J 1 base, leaving 13 bases between the germline ends. CDR1 and CDR2 (germline): MDHEN, SYDVKM. The CDR3 contains 15 residues. This CDR3 reads CASMLGRGNTGELFF. CDR3 sequence (DNA): TGTGCCAGCATGTTGGGTCGGGGGAACACCGGGGAGCTGTTTTTT.

The chain links TRBV7-9 to TRBJ2-7, with D possibly being TRBD2 (5 bases). The V gene lost 3 bases and the J gene lost 4 bases, with 13 bases spanning the gap. Germline V lookup: CDR1 SEHNR, CDR2 FQNEAQ (reference sequence). CDR3 length: 14 residues. The DNA of the CDR3 is TGTGCCAGCAGCTTTCTCCTAGCCCCTTACGAGCAGTACTTC. Translation gives CASSFLLAPYEQYF.

J is TRBJ1-5 and V is TRBV6-5, with 7 bases lining up with TRBD1. This CDR3 is built from 16 residues. J gave up 0 bases and V 4 bases, and 6 bases lay outside the gene matches. In germline, CDR1 is MNHEY, CDR2 SVGAGI. The CDR3 spells CASSSQGPYSNQPQHF. The CDR3 DNA reads TGTGCCAGCAGTTCACAGGGGCCGTATAGCAATCAGCCCCAGCATTTT.

The rearrangement joins TRBV30 to TRBJ2-1; 11 positions agree with TRBD1. Germline loops: CDR1 GTSNPN, CDR2 SVGIG (reference sequence). Germline trimming cut 4 bases from V and 4 bases from J; bases unmatched to any gene: 3. This CDR3 has 14 amino acids. The CDR3 is CAWTGTGGYNEQFF. In DNA form, the CDR3 reads TGTGCCTGGACCGGGACAGGGGGGTACAATGAGCAGTTCTTC. Together with reference TRBV30 and TRBJ2-1, the CDR3 gives the full variable domain: SQTIHQWPATLVQPVGSPLSLECTVEGTSNPNLYWYRQAAGRGLQLLFYSVGIGQISSEVPQNLSASRPQDRQFILSSKKLLLSDSGFYLCAWTGTGGYNEQFFGPGTRLTVL.

V gene TRBV30 combines with J gene TRBJ1-1, with D unclear. The CDR3 spans 13 residues. V lost 2 bases and J lost 0, with 7 bases in between. Germline loops: CDR1 GTSNPN, CDR2 SVGIG (reference sequence). The CDR3 is CAWSYGMNTEAFF. The CDR3 region has the DNA TGTGCCTGGAGTTACGGGATGAACACTGAAGCTTTCTTT.

This chain joins TRBV27 and TRBJ2-1, with 11 bases that match TRBD2. J was trimmed by 6 bases and V by 5 bases; bases with no gene match: 3. Looked up from germline, CDR1 is MNHEY and CDR2 is SMNVEV (reference sequence). This CDR3 is 14 amino acids long. The CDR3 loop reads CASSTGTSGNEQFF. In DNA, the CDR3 is TGTGCCAGCAGTACCGGGACTAGCGGCAATGAGCAGTTCTTC.